The sequence of this T cell receptor (beta chain) was determined in a study of blood T cell repertoires in COVID-19. Original processing methods: Reference gene primer amplification in the assay estimated nucleated cell counts. Clones were sequenced by immunoSEQ multiplex PCR, and TCRdb holds only the in-frame ones, with some missing. Clone size and the V and J calls come from that table; the DNA yielded D and trimming. The table lists 100,000 or so clones, 70% to 80% of them singletons. This clone was seen a few times. Germline V gives CDR1 ENHRY, CDR2 SYGVKD. This CDR3 contains 13 residues. J was trimmed by 1 base and V by 5 bases; bases with no gene match: 1.

The TCR sequence derives from a woman aged 65 to 85 with acute or convalescent COVID-19. The J gene is TRBJ1-1, the V gene TRBV10-3; 7 nucleotides match TRBD1. Sequences were obtained from peripheral blood. The CDR3 spells CAISWTGNTEAFF. CDR3 DNA sequence: TGTGCCATCAGTTGGACAGGGAACACTGAAGCTTTCTTT.